The 20 T cell receptor beta chains listed next were all sequenced from one sample in a study of blood T cell repertoires in COVID-19. Clones were sequenced by immunoSEQ multiplex PCR, and TCRdb holds only the in-frame ones, with some missing. The sample consists of 61,000 or so clones, 65% to 80% of them appearing once. The sequenced sample was peripheral blood. Source of these receptors: a woman in her 70s with acute or convalescent COVID-19.

The rearrangement links TRBV7-2 to TRBJ2-5; 7 bases fit TRBD2. Losses at the gene ends were 1 base for V and 4 bases for J; bases not matched to a gene: 3. The CDR3 covers 14 residues. Germline lookup yields CDR1 SGHTA and CDR2 FQGNSA. In DNA, the CDR3 is TGTGCCAGCAGCTTAGGACAGCGGGGAGAGACCCAGTACTTC. Translated: CASSLGQRGETQYF.

This chain connects TRBV19 to TRBJ2-6, with a possible D match to TRBD1 (6 bases). Trimming cost V 3 bases and J 0 bases, with 15 bases left between them. This CDR3 spans 18 amino acids. Germline V lookup: CDR1 LNHDA, CDR2 SQIVND (reference sequence). This CDR3 is CASSILGQTPSGANVLTF. The CDR3 region has the DNA TGTGCCAGTAGTATCTTAGGACAGACACCCTCTGGGGCCAACGTCCTGACTTTC.

The chain links TRBV6-5 to TRBJ1-2; possible D gene TRBD1, 6 bases. The germline V and J ends were trimmed by 6 bases and 2 bases, with 16 bases remaining between them. CDR1 is MNHEY and CDR2 is SVGAGI in the germline V gene. The CDR3 is 15 residues long. The CDR3 region has the DNA TGTGCCAGCAGCCGAGGGGGGGTCCGAAACTATGGCTACACCTTC. Its translation: CASSRGGVRNYGYTF.

The chain links TRBV19 to TRBJ2-1; D is possibly TRBD1 (5 bases). Trimming cost V 0 bases and J 9 bases, with 12 bases left between them. Looked up from germline, CDR1 is LNHDA and CDR2 is SQIVND (reference sequence). CDR3 length: 14 residues. This CDR3 is CASSIDWNRPEQFF. The CDR3 bases are TGTGCCAGTAGTATAGATTGGAACAGGCCTGAGCAGTTCTTC. Full variable domain (rest looked up from reference TRBV19 and TRBJ2-1): DGGITQSPKYLFRKEGQNVTLSCEQNLNHDAMYWYRQDPGQGLRLIYYSQIVNDFQKGDIAEGYSVSREKKESFPLTVTSAQKNPTAFYLCASSIDWNRPEQFFGPGTRLTVL.

This clone was found a few times. The genes are TRBV4-3 and TRBJ2-2; D is possibly TRBD1 (7 bases). V lost 1 base to trimming and J lost 4 bases, with 10 bases between them. The CDR3 has 15 residues. Germline V gene sequence: CDR1 LGHNA, CDR2 YSLEER. CDR3 in DNA: TGCGCCAGCAGCCAAGTCAGGGGGGTCACCGGGGAGCTGTTTTTT. This codes for CASSQVRGVTGELFF.

The chain couples TRBV4-2 to TRBJ2-5; TRBD2 agrees at 9 bases. The CDR3 contains 16 residues. In germline, CDR1 is LGHNA, CDR2 YNFKEQ. After removal of 3 bases from V and 5 bases from J, the junction contained 10 bases not matched to a gene. CDR3 region: CASSHGGGGASETQYF. The CDR3 DNA is TGTGCCAGCAGCCACGGTGGCGGGGGGGCTTCTGAGACCCAGTACTTC.

This chain uses TRBV6-5 with TRBJ1-1, with D unclear. V lost 7 bases to trimming and J lost 5 bases, with 11 bases between them. The CDR3 runs to 12 residues. Per the germline V gene, CDR1 is MNHEY and CDR2 is SVGAGI. The DNA for the CDR3 is TGTGCCAGCAATTTAAGAGGAACTGAAGCTTTCTTT. Amino acid sequence: CASNLRGTEAFF.

The V gene is TRBV10-3, the J gene TRBJ2-1; a weak D match, TRBD1 (6 bases). The CDR3 consists of 17 residues. Per germline, CDR1 ENHRY and CDR2 SYGVKD. V gave up 10 bases and J gave up 0 bases, with 22 bases separating them. CDR3 sequence: CATVLGGGYLSYNEQFF. The CDR3 nucleotides read TGTGCCACTGTCCTTGGGGGCGGATACCTCTCCTACAATGAGCAGTTCTTC.

This chain uses TRBV7-9 with TRBJ1-1; no definite D call. CDR1 and CDR2 from the germline V gene are SEHNR and FQNEAQ (reference sequence). This CDR3 contains 11 residues. Trimming removed 5 bases at V and 8 bases at J, with 9 bases between. CDR3 region: CASSREMEAFF. The CDR3 DNA sequence: TGTGCCAGCAGCCGAGAGATGGAAGCTTTCTTT.

This CDR3 is CASSLRSSVSELFF. In DNA form, the CDR3 reads TGTGCCAGCAGTCTTCGTTCATCTGTGTCGGAACTGTTTTTT. The chain uses TRBV6-2 or TRBV6-3 and TRBJ1-4; D is unclear. Germline CDR1 and CDR2: MNHEY and SVGEGT. The CDR3 is 14 residues long. The V end was cut by 5 bases, the J end by 12 bases, with 19 bases between.

The rearrangement uses TRBV7-8 and TRBJ2-7; D not resolved. CDR3 length: 12 amino acids. Germline V gene sequence: CDR1 SGHVS, CDR2 FQNEAQ. Between the trimmed V and J ends, which lost 1 base and 7 bases, there was a span of 8 bases. The CDR3 bases are TGTGCCAGCAGCTTAGTCCCGCAGGAGCAGTACTTC. Translated, it gives CASSLVPQEQYF.

The chain recombines TRBV28 with TRBJ2-5, with D possibly matching TRBD2 (6 bases). The CDR3 has 14 residues. Germline V gene sequence: CDR1 MDHEN, CDR2 SYDVKM. V lost 4 bases and J lost 5, with 14 bases in between. In DNA, the CDR3 is TGTGCCAGCAGTTCCTCTTGGGGGGAGGAGACCCAGTACTTC. Translation gives CASSSSWGEETQYF.

The J gene is TRBJ1-4, the V gene TRBV28; maybe TRBD1 (6 bases). This CDR3 has 15 residues. V lost 6 bases, J lost 5 bases, and 16 bases lay in between. Germline V gene lookup returns CDR1 MDHEN and CDR2 SYDVKM. CDR3 DNA sequence: TGTGCCAGCAGCCCTATCGGCAGGGGAAATGAAAAACTGTTTTTT. Amino acid sequence: CASSPIGRGNEKLFF.

This clone was seen only a few times. The chain is built from TRBV4-3 and TRBJ2-1, with 10 bases lining up with TRBD1. CDR3 length equals 17 residues. With 0 bases clipped from V and 4 bases from J, the junction kept 6 bases outside the gene matches. The germline V gene has CDR1 LGHNA and CDR2 YSLEER. The CDR3 loop reads CASSQDLGTGDYNEQFF. DNA for the CDR3: TGCGCCAGCAGCCAAGATCTCGGGACAGGGGATTACAATGAGCAGTTCTTC.

V and J are TRBV6-5 and TRBJ2-1; 13 bases are a match to TRBD2. The CDR3 extends over 15 amino acids. V shed 4 bases, J shed 7 bases, and the junction held 4 bases outside the gene matches. From germline, CDR1 is MNHEY and CDR2 SVGAGI. This CDR3 is CASSSLAGGPNEQFF. The CDR3 DNA sequence: TGTGCCAGCAGTTCACTAGCGGGGGGGCCAAATGAGCAGTTCTTC.

This rearrangement joins TRBV5-6 to TRBJ1-5; D may be TRBD1 (6 bases). The V gene's germline CDR1 is SGHDT and CDR2 YYEEEE. CDR3 length: 15 residues. Trimming took 5 bases from V and 4 from J, leaving 16 bases between them. This CDR3 is CASSLSGTPNQPQHF. For the CDR3, the DNA is TGTGCCAGCAGTTTAAGCGGGACACCTAATCAGCCCCAGCATTTT.

The chain links TRBV9 to TRBJ2-7, with TRBD2 matching over 9 bases. The CDR3 totals 15 residues. Looked up from germline, CDR1 is SGDLS and CDR2 is YYNGEE. The J segment lost 4 bases and the V segment lost 4 bases, leaving 9 bases of the junction unmatched. CDR3 protein: CASSRTRGGRYEQYF. The CDR3 DNA is TGTGCCAGCAGCCGAACGCGGGGGGGCCGGTACGAGCAGTACTTC.

The chain has TRBV19 and TRBJ2-7; D remains unclear. The CDR3 is 14 residues long. Trimming left V 5 bases short and J 7 bases short, with 18 bases between. Germline loops: CDR1 LNHDA, CDR2 SQIVND (reference sequence). The CDR3 loop is CASSLLGRSGEQYF. For the CDR3, the DNA is TGTGCCAGTAGTCTCCTAGGTCGCTCTGGGGAGCAGTACTTC.

This chain connects TRBV7-9 to TRBJ2-5; D call uncertain. V gave up 0 bases and J gave up 2 bases, with 7 bases separating them. Germline lookup yields CDR1 SEHNR and CDR2 FQNEAQ (reference sequence). This CDR3 is 14 amino acids long. DNA of the CDR3: TGTGCCAGCAGCTTAGCTAACAGACAAGAGACCCAGTACTTC. This codes for CASSLANRQETQYF. Full variable domain (outside the CDR3, taken from reference TRBV7-9 and TRBJ2-5): DTGVSQNPRHKITKRGQNVTFRCDPISEHNRLYWYRQTLGQGPEFLTYFQNEAQLEKSRLLSDRFSAERPKGSFSTLEIQRTEQGDSAMYLCASSLANRQETQYFGPGTRLLVL.

This clone has a single count. This chain joins TRBV7-6 and TRBJ2-2; D is unresolved. From germline, CDR1 is SGHVS and CDR2 FNYEAQ. The V gene lost 4 bases and the J gene lost 5 bases, with 8 bases spanning the gap. The CDR3 runs 13 residues. The chain's CDR3 is CASSSRWTGELFF. In DNA form, the CDR3 reads TGTGCCAGCAGCTCACGGTGGACCGGGGAGCTGTTTTTT. Full variable domain (missing parts from reference TRBV7-6 and TRBJ2-2): GAGVSQSPRYKVTKRGQDVALRCDPISGHVSLYWYRQALGQGPEFLTYFNYEAQQDKSGLPNDRFSAERPEGSISTLTIQRTEQRDSAMYRCASSSRWTGELFFGEGSRLTVL.